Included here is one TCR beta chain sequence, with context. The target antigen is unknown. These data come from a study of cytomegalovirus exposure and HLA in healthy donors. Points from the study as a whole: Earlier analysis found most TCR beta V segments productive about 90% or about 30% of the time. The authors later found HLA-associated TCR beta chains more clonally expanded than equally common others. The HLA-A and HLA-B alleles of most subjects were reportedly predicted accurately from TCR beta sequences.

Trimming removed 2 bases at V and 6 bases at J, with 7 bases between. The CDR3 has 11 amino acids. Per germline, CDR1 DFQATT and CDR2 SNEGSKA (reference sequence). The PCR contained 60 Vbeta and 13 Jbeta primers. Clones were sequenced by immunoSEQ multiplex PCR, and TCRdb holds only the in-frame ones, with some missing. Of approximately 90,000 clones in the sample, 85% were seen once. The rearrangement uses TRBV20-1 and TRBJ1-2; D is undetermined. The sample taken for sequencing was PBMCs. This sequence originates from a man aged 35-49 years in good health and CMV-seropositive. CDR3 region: CSARRGNGYTF. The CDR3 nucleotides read TGCAGTGCTAGACGAGGGAATGGCTACACCTTC.